This T cell receptor beta chain was sequenced during a study of cytomegalovirus exposure and HLA in healthy donors. Study-wide results and caveats: The authors judged a highly shared variant cluster likely a sequencing artifact.

Note on this clone: Its matching antigen is unknown.

Primers: 60 Vbeta forward and 13 Jbeta reverse. TCRdb keeps only in-frame clones here, not all; method: immunoSEQ multiplex PCR. This sample carries about 130,000 clones, 80% of them seen once, and the ten largest clones take approximately 9%. The CDR3 is 14 amino acids. V shed 5 bases and J shed 4 bases, with 15 bases lying between them. Germline V gene lookup returns CDR1 SGHVS and CDR2 FNYEAQ. The genes are TRBV7-6 and TRBJ2-7, with a possible D match to TRBD1 (5 bases). Sequencing used PBMCs. This receptor was obtained from a man aged 30 to 39 in good health and CMV-seropositive. The CDR3 is CASSKRGLSYEQYF. The CDR3 region has the DNA TGTGCCAGCAGCAAAAGGGGCCTCTCATACGAGCAGTACTTC.